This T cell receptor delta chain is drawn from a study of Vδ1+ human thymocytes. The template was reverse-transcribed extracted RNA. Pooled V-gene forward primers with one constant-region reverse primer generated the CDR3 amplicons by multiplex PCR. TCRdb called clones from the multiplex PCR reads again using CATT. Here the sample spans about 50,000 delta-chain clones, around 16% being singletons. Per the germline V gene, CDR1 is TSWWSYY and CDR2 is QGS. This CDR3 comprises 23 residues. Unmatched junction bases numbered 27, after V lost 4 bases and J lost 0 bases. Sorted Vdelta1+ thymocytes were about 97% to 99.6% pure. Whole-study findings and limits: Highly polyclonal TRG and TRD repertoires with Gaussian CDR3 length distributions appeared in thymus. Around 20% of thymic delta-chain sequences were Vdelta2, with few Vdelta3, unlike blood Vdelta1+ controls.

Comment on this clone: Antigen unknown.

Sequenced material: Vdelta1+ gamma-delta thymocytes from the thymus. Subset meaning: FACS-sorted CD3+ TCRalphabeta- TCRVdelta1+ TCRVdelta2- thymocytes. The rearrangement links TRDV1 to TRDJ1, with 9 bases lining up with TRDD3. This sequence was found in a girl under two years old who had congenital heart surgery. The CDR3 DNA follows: TGTGCTCTTGGGGGGGCCTCCCGAGGGGGATACCCATCAAGCCCTCAGTACACCGATAAACTCATCTTT. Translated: CALGGASRGGYPSSPQYTDKLIF.